This TCR beta chain was identified during a study of blood T cell repertoires in COVID-19. Study summary: Sites in the United States, Italy and Spain provided acute and convalescent COVID-19 samples. T cells, B-cell-depleted T cells, or PBMCs supplied cDNA or gDNA.

A remark on this clone: Other DNA sequences in the sample encode the same CDR3.

Using immunoSEQ multiplex PCR, the repertoire was profiled, and TCRdb retains in-frame clones only, with some absent. The data hold roughly 340,000 clones, with around 86% observed a single time. This CDR3 is built from 14 residues. Germline CDR1 is LNHDA and CDR2 is SQIVND (reference sequence). J was trimmed by 2 bases and V by 5 bases; bases with no gene match: 5. This rearrangement joins TRBV19 to TRBJ1-1; 7 nucleotides line up with TRBD1. This TCR was sampled from a woman aged 45-65 years with COVID-19, enrolled during active disease. The sample taken for sequencing was peripheral blood. The DNA for the CDR3 is TGTGCCAGTAGTCGGACAGGAGGAAACACTGAAGCTTTCTTT. Its translation is CASSRTGGNTEAFF.